This TCR beta chain was captured in a study of siplizumab effects on memory and regulatory T cells. Study-wide results and caveats: Proliferating siplizumab-cultured Tregs lacked confirmed suppressive function. Mapping to unstimulated subsets was achieved for only a minor fraction of alloreactive clones. Memory cells seemed less diverse than naive T cells, which seemed major alloresponse contributors. Under siplizumab, an average roughly 70% of mappable alloreactive CD4+ clones were Treg-derived, compared with under 35% in controls.

Germline-derived CDR1 and CDR2 are SGHRS and YFSETQ. Trimming cost V 0 bases and J 5 bases; bases outside gene matches: 4. This CDR3 contains 14 residues. A note on this clone: The antigen remains unidentified.

Sequencing was performed with immunoSEQ multiplex PCR; in TCRdb, only in-frame clones are kept and a portion is missing. The sample has about 100,000 clones; about 91% are singletons. The specimen sequenced was Tregs sorted from blood. The chain links TRBV5-1 to TRBJ1-1; the match to TRBD1 covers 7 bases. The clonotype was recovered from a human donor in good health. The CDR3 sequence: CASSLGTGRTEAFF. DNA of the CDR3: TGCGCCAGCAGCTTGGGGACAGGCCGGACTGAAGCTTTCTTT.